Shown below are 22 T cell receptor beta chains from a single sample sequenced in a study of CD8 T cells in Susac syndrome. Random-hexamer reverse transcription was applied to roughly 0.5 to 1 ug RNA. TCRdb fed the immunoSEQ multiplex PCR reads into MiXCR, producing one record per CDR3 protein. The profile covers 170,000 or so distinct CDR3 sequences, with about 94% appearing a single time and roughly 0.1% taken by the ten largest. Sequenced: CD4+ T cells from PBMCs. These receptors were obtained from a human donor with multiple sclerosis.

The chain carries TRBV11-2 and TRBJ2-7; D gene unclear. In germline, CDR1 is SGHAT, CDR2 FQNNGV. The germline V and J ends were trimmed by 5 bases and 0 bases, with 17 bases remaining between them. There are 16 residues in the CDR3. The CDR3 DNA sequence: TGTGCCAGCAGCCCATTACGGCGCACGAGCTCCTACGAGCAGTACTTC. This gives the protein CASSPLRRTSSYEQYF.

The J gene is TRBJ2-7, the V gene TRBV4-1, with TRBD1 matching 10 bases. Germline-derived CDR1 and CDR2 are MGHRA and YSYEKL. This CDR3 comprises 15 residues. V trimming: 3 bases; J trimming: 6 bases; junction bases outside the gene matches: 8. The CDR3 loop reads CASSHYSGQGGEQYF. The CDR3 DNA reads as TGCGCCAGCAGCCATTATTCAGGACAGGGGGGCGAGCAGTACTTC.

The chain is built from TRBV6-1 and TRBJ2-4, with unresolved D. V lost 6 bases to trimming and J lost 5 bases, with 23 bases between them. CDR1 is MNHNS, CDR2 SASEGT, per germline. The CDR3 runs to 17 residues. CDR3 bases: TGTGCCAGCAGCCCCCGTGGGTTTAAGAGCGCGGAAAACATTCAGTACTTC. Amino acids: CASSPRGFKSAENIQYF.

In its sample, this clonotype was seen once. The CDR3 DNA follows: TGTGCCAGCAGTGAAGGAACCGGGTTAGGGGTAGGATCGAGGGGCTACACCTTC. The encoded protein is CASSEGTGLGVGSRGYTF. The genes are TRBV6-1 and TRBJ1-2; D is perhaps TRBD1 (5 bases). The CDR3 spans 18 residues. V lost 1 base to trimming and J lost 8 bases, with 26 bases between them. CDR1 MNHNS and CDR2 SASEGT come from the germline V gene.

The J gene is TRBJ2-7, the V gene TRBV28; D is possibly TRBD1 or TRBD2 (5 bases each). Germline CDR1 reads MDHEN; CDR2 reads SYDVKM. Trimming stripped 4 bases from V and 9 bases from J, with 16 bases between. The CDR3 sequence is 13 residues long. CDR3 in amino acids: CASSSRAEAGQYF. DNA for the CDR3: TGTGCCAGCAGTTCCAGGGCGGAGGCCGGGCAGTACTTC.

This sequence joins TRBV6-1 and TRBJ2-1; 12 nucleotides match TRBD2. CDR1 is MNHNS and CDR2 is SASEGT in the germline V gene. Trimming removed 7 bases from V and 4 bases from J; junction bases left unmatched: 11. CDR3 length: 17 amino acids. CDR3 amino acids: CASNGPSGGARYNEQFF. CDR3 DNA: TGTGCCAGCAATGGGCCTAGCGGGGGGGCGCGTTACAATGAGCAGTTCTTC.

The CDR3, as DNA: TGCAGCGCAAGGGACAGGGGAGATCAGCCCCAGCATTTT. The encoded protein is CSARDRGDQPQHF. This chain connects TRBV29-1 to TRBJ1-5; 10 bases fit TRBD1. Trimming at V came to 7 bases and at J to 5 bases, leaving 5 bases not matched to a gene. The CDR3 has 13 residues. The germline CDR1 and CDR2 sequences are SQVTM and ANQGSEA.

The chain recombines TRBV27 with TRBJ2-4, with no clear D. Germline CDR1 is MNHEY and CDR2 is SMNVEV (reference sequence). The CDR3 contains 13 residues. V lost 7 bases to trimming and J lost 0 bases, with 7 bases between them. This CDR3 reads CASKQLAKNIQYF. DNA of the CDR3: TGTGCCAGCAAGCAGCTAGCCAAAAACATTCAGTACTTC.

J is TRBJ2-1 and V is TRBV20-1; TRBD2 matches at 11 bases. The CDR3 totals 13 residues. V gave up 7 bases and J gave up 8 bases; unmatched junction bases: 7. Germline V gene lookup returns CDR1 DFQATT and CDR2 SNEGSKA (reference sequence). CDR3 protein: CSVSTSGIDEQFF. The DNA of the CDR3 is TGCAGTGTCTCGACTAGCGGGATCGATGAGCAGTTCTTC.

The chain joins TRBV27 to TRBJ2-3; D gene unclear. Germline-derived CDR1 and CDR2 are MNHEY and SMNVEV (reference sequence). The CDR3 runs to 15 residues. The V end lost 6 bases, the J end lost 1 base, and 14 bases lay between the germline ends. The CDR3 bases are TGTGCCAGCAGCAATACGGGCGAGCGCACAGATACGCAGTATTTT. Translation: CASSNTGERTDTQYF.

The CDR3 sequence is CASSYEGKQETQYF. As DNA, the CDR3 is TGTGCCAGCAGTTACGAAGGAAAACAAGAGACCCAGTACTTC. This chain uses TRBV6-2 or TRBV6-3 with TRBJ2-5; D remains unclear. The CDR3 contains 14 residues. Trimming cost V 2 bases and J 2 bases, with 9 bases left between them. CDR1 and CDR2 from the germline V gene are MNHEY and SVGEGT.

The V call is TRBV20-1, the J call TRBJ2-7, with D maybe TRBD1 (5 bases). CDR1 and CDR2 from the germline V gene are DFQATT and SNEGSKA (reference sequence). This CDR3 has 11 residues. Trimming took off 1 base at V and 7 bases at J, with 8 bases between the two ends. The CDR3 bases are TGCAGTGCTAGAGCCTCAGGGGAGCAGTACTTC. Translated, it gives CSARASGEQYF.

This rearrangement joins TRBV27 to TRBJ1-5; no reliable D call. There are 12 residues in the CDR3. CDR1 and CDR2 (germline): MNHEY, SMNVEV (reference sequence). The CDR3 here is CAPSVLDQPQHF. CDR3 bases: TGTGCTCCGAGTGTTTTGGATCAGCCCCAGCATTTT.

V and J are TRBV18 and TRBJ1-1; 7 bases are a match to TRBD1. In germline, CDR1 is KGHSH, CDR2 LQKENI. CDR3 size: 15 residues. J gave up 1 base and V 3 bases, and 5 bases lay outside the gene matches. CDR3 in amino acids: CASSPGKGANTEAFF. For the CDR3, the DNA is TGTGCCAGCTCACCTGGGAAGGGGGCGAACACTGAAGCTTTCTTT. Combining the CDR3 with reference TRBV18 and TRBJ1-1 gives the whole variable domain NAGVMQNPRHLVRRRGQEARLRCSPMKGHSHVYWYRQLPEEGLKFMVYLQKENIIDESGMPKERFSAEFPKEGPSILRIQQVVRGDSAAYFCASSPGKGANTEAFFGQGTRLTVV.

The chain uses TRBV5-4 and TRBJ2-7, with a weak D call TRBD1 (6 bases). There are 12 residues in the CDR3. The germline V and J ends were trimmed by 2 bases and 11 bases, with 14 bases remaining between them. The V gene's germline CDR1 is SGHNT and CDR2 YYREEE (reference sequence). The CDR3: CASSFMDRKEYF. The CDR3 DNA is TGTGCCAGCAGCTTTATGGACAGAAAGGAGTACTTC.

V usage is TRBV29-1 and J usage is TRBJ1-4; TRBD1 is a possible D gene (5 bases). Germline assignment: CDR1 SQVTM and CDR2 ANQGSEA. V lost 6 bases, J lost 1 base, and 6 bases lay in between. This CDR3 contains 12 residues. This CDR3 is CSVGETNEKLFF. CDR3 nucleotide sequence: TGCAGCGTGGGGGAAACTAATGAAAAACTGTTTTTT. The whole variable domain, remainder taken from reference TRBV29-1 and TRBJ1-4, is SAVISQKPSRDICQRGTSLTIQCQVDSQVTMMFWYRQQPGQSLTLIATANQGSEATYESGFVIDKFPISRPNLTFSTLTVSNMSPEDSSIYLCSVGETNEKLFFGSGTQLSVL.

This chain uses TRBV11-2 with TRBJ2-1; the match to TRBD2 covers 11 bases. CDR3 length: 17 residues. CDR1 and CDR2 from the germline V gene are SGHAT and FQNNGV. V was pared by 5 bases and J by 1 base, with 7 bases of the junction left unmatched. This CDR3 reads CASSRWTSGRSYNEQFF. In nucleotides, the CDR3 is TGTGCCAGCAGCCGATGGACTAGCGGGCGATCCTACAATGAGCAGTTCTTC.

The J gene is TRBJ1-4, the V gene TRBV5-1, with D maybe TRBD1 (5 bases). CDR1 is SGHRS, CDR2 YFSETQ, per germline. V was pared by 0 bases and J by 2 bases, with 8 bases between. The CDR3 contains 15 residues. This CDR3 reads CASSLVGTTNEKLFF. The DNA of the CDR3 is TGCGCCAGCAGCTTGGTCGGGACCACTAATGAAAAACTGTTTTTT.

V usage is TRBV7-2 and J usage is TRBJ2-1; 7 nucleotides align to TRBD2. The V gene's germline CDR1 is SGHTA and CDR2 FQGNSA. The CDR3 extends over 18 amino acids. With 4 bases clipped from V and 0 bases from J, the junction kept 12 bases outside the gene matches. The CDR3 sequence: CASSSGRGRRSSYNEQFF. The CDR3 DNA is TGTGCCAGCAGCTCAGGGAGGGGACGCCGAAGCTCCTACAATGAGCAGTTCTTC.

The chain recombines TRBV2 with TRBJ2-3; D gene uncertain. There are 13 residues in the CDR3. Trimming pared 6 bases from V and 1 base from J, leaving 8 bases between. Germline lookup yields CDR1 SNHLY and CDR2 FYNNEI. In DNA, the CDR3 is TGTGCCAGCAGAGGAGACGGCACAGATACGCAGTATTTT. Its translation is CASRGDGTDTQYF.

This chain connects TRBV9 to TRBJ2-5; TRBD2 matches at 8 bases. Germline CDR1 and CDR2: SGDLS and YYNGEE. Trimming at V came to 4 bases and at J to 5 bases, leaving 7 bases not matched to a gene. The length of the CDR3 is 14 residues. CDR3 in amino acids: CASSSSGGFETQYF. For the CDR3, the DNA is TGTGCCAGCAGCTCGTCGGGGGGGTTTGAGACCCAGTACTTC.

V usage is TRBV7-2 and J usage is TRBJ2-2, with D perhaps matching TRBD1 (6 bases). CDR3 length: 17 residues. The germline V gene encodes CDR1 SGHTA and CDR2 FQGNSA. V was trimmed by 3 bases and J by 4 bases, leaving 18 bases between them. CDR3 sequence reads: CASSLGQGGVGTGELFF. DNA of the CDR3: TGTGCCAGCAGCTTGGGACAAGGGGGAGTCGGCACCGGGGAGCTGTTTTTT.